The rows below give T cell receptor beta chains drawn from one sample of a study of identical twins. One entry per CDR3 protein results from TCRdb running MiXCR on the 5' RACE reads. Of roughly 690,000 distinct CDR3 sequences listed, around 5.7% are singletons. Sequencing was done on a sample of naive T cells sorted from blood. These receptors were taken from a man between 18 and 29 years old in good health. Each CDR3 is given with its conserved first and last residue. The order of the fields is J gene, D gene, V gene, clone size, CDR3 DNA, CDR3 protein. A D gene is named only where the DNA matches it firmly. Size values are once, few and many counts, or a class for expanded clones, and some rows have none.

TRBJ2-3 | . | TRBV20-1 | many | TGCAGTGCTAGTGATCCGGTCGGGGACACAGATACGCAGTATTTT | CSASDPVGDTDTQYF
TRBJ2-1 | . | TRBV6-4 | many | TGTGCCAGCAGTCCCTCTGGTTTTGACAATGAGCAGTTCTTC | CASSPSGFDNEQFF
TRBJ2-1 | . | TRBV5-4 | . | TGTGCCAGCAGCGCGGCCCCGGGACCCAATGAGCAGTTCTTC | CASSAAPGPNEQFF
TRBJ2-3 | . | TRBV24-1 | few | TGTGCCACCAGTGATCCCCAGGGGATGGGCACAGATACGCAGTATTTT | CATSDPQGMGTDTQYF
TRBJ2-3 | . | TRBV29-1 | . | TGCAGCGTTCCGGGACAGGGAGGGCTAGCGGGAGCGCTCTATGGCACAGATACGCAGTATTTT | CSVPGQGGLAGALYGTDTQYF
TRBJ1-1 | . | TRBV20-1 | many | TGCAGTGCTAGAGATCGTTGGCAGGGAACCCAAGAAGCTTTCTTT | CSARDRWQGTQEAFF
TRBJ2-7 | . | TRBV4-2 | few | TGTGCCAGCAGCCAAGATGTCACCACCTACGAGCAGTACTTC | CASSQDVTTYEQYF
TRBJ1-5 | TRBD1 | TRBV30 | few | TGTGCCTGGAGTACGATCACAGGGGATCAGCCCCAGCATTTT | CAWSTITGDQPQHF
TRBJ2-7 | . | TRBV6-2/TRBV6-3 | many | TGTGCCAGCAGTTACCTGGTTGATGTAGACGAGCCAACCACCTACGAGCAGTACTTC | CASSYLVDVDEPTTYEQYF
TRBJ2-3 | TRBD1 | TRBV4-1 | . | TGCGCCAGCAGCCAAGAGACAGGGGTCGGCACAGATACGCAGTATTTT | CASSQETGVGTDTQYF
TRBJ2-1 | . | TRBV29-1 | many | TGCAGCGTTGCCGGGGCCGGCTCCTACAATGAGCAGTTCTTC | CSVAGAGSYNEQFF
TRBJ2-1 | . | TRBV24-1 | few | TGTGCCACCACGAGCTCCTACAATGAGCAGTTCTTC | CATTSSYNEQFF
TRBJ2-3 | . | TRBV20-1 | many | TGCAGTGCCCCACCTACCACCACAGATACGCAGTATTTT | CSAPPTTTDTQYF
TRBJ2-1 | TRBD2 | TRBV20-1 | many | TGCAGCGTTGGACCGGGAGGGTCGTACAATGAGCAGTTCTTC | CSVGPGGSYNEQFF
TRBJ2-3 | . | TRBV10-3 | many | TGTGCCATCAGGGAGGACTTATCTAGCACAGATACGCAGTATTTT | CAIREDLSSTDTQYF
TRBJ2-3 | . | TRBV6-2/TRBV6-3 | many | TGTGCCAGCAGTGTTCGTCCAGATACGCAGTATTTT | CASSVRPDTQYF
TRBJ2-7 | TRBD2 | TRBV19 | . | TGTGCCACATCCCGGGAGGCTAGCGGGGCCTTTTACGAGCAGTACTTC | CATSREASGAFYEQYF
TRBJ2-1 | TRBD2 | TRBV4-2 | many | TGTGCCAGCACTCCCCGGTGGAGCGGGACCTCCAATGAGCAGTTCTTC | CASTPRWSGTSNEQFF
TRBJ2-1 | . | TRBV11-2 | many | TGTGCCAGCAGCTTAGGGGCGGCCGGGGAGCAGTTCTTC | CASSLGAAGEQFF
TRBJ2-3 | . | TRBV6-1 | . | TGTGCCAGCAGCCCAATAGGGGGGTGGTCCACAGATACGCAGTATTTT | CASSPIGGWSTDTQYF
TRBJ2-2 | . | TRBV10-1 | few | TGCGCCAGCAGTGAGTCGCCTAGTTATAACACCGGGGAGCTGTTTTTT | CASSESPSYNTGELFF
TRBJ1-2 | TRBD1 | TRBV12-3/TRBV12-4 | few | TGTGCCAGCAGTGCGACAGGGGAAAACTATGGCTACACCTTC | CASSATGENYGYTF
TRBJ1-5 | TRBD1 | TRBV5-1 | many | TGCGCCAGCAGCTTGATAGGGGGCCAGCCCCAGCATTTT | CASSLIGGQPQHF